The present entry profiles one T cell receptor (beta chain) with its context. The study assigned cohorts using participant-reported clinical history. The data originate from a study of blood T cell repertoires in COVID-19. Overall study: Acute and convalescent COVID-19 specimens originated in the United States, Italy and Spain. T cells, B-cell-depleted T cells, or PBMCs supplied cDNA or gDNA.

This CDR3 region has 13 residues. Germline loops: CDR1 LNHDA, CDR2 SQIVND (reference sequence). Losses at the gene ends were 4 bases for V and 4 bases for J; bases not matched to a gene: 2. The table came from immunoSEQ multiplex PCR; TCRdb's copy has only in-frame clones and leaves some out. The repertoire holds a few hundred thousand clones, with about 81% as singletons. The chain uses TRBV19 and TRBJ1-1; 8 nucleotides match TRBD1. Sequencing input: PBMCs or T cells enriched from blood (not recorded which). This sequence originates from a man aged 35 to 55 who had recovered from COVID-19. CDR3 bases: TGTGCCAGTAGTAGACAGGGGAGCACTGAAGCTTTCTTT. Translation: CASSRQGSTEAFF.